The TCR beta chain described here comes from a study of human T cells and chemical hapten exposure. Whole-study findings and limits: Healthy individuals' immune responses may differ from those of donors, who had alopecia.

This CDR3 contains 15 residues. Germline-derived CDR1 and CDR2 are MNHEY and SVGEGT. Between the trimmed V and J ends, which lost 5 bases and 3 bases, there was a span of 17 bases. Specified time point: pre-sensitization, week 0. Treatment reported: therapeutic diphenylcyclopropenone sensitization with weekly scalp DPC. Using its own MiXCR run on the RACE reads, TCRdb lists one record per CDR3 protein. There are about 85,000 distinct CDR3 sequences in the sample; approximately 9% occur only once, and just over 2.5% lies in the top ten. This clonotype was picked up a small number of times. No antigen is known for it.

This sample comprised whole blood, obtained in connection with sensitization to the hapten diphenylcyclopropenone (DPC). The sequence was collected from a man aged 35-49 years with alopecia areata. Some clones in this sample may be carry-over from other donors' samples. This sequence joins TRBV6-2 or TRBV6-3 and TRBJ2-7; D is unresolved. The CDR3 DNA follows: TGTGCCAGCAGTCCAGCCGGGCCTCCCGGCTACGAGCAGTACTTC. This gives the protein CASSPAGPPGYEQYF.